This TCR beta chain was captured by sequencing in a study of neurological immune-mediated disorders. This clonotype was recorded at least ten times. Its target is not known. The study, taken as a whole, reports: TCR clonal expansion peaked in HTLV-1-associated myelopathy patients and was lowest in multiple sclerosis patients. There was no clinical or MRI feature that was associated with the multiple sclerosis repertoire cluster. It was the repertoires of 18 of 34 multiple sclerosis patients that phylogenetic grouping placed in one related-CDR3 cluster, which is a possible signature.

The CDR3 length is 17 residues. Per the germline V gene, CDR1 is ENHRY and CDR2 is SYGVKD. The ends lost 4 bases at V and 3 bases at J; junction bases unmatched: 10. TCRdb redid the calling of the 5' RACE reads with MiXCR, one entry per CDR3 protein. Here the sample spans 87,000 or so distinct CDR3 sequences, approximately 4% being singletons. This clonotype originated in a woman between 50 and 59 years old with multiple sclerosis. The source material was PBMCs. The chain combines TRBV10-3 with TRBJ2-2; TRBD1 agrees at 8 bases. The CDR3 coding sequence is TGTGCCATCAGTGGGGTCGGCGGGACAGGCGACACCGGGGAGCTGTTTTTT. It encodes CAISGVGGTGDTGELFF.